These T cell receptor beta chains were read from a single sample in a study of T-cell memory formation after mild COVID-19. Via MiXCR, TCRdb re-called the 5' RACE reads, giving one row per CDR3 protein. The table records more than 400,000 distinct CDR3 sequences, about 18% of them present only once. Material: PBMCs or a T cell subset sorted from them (not recorded which). These TCRs come from an adult woman who had mild COVID-19 (a few samples of this study predate the infection). Cell type and time point are not known. CDR3s include the opening cysteine and the closing phenylalanine or tryptophan. D genes are given only for firm matches. Clone size appears in some rows only: once, few, many, or a class for an expanded clone.

j_call: TRBJ1-5
v_call: TRBV5-6
d_call: -
clone_size: -
cdr3_aa: CASSWGPPSRNQPQHF
cdr3_nt: TGTGCCAGCAGCTGGGGGCCGCCTTCAAGAAATCAGCCCCAGCATTTT

j_call: TRBJ1-1
v_call: TRBV27
d_call: TRBD1
clone_size: -
cdr3_aa: CASSILRQGLSKGTEAFF
cdr3_nt: TGTGCCAGCAGTATCCTTCGACAGGGATTATCTAAGGGCACTGAAGCTTTCTTT

j_call: TRBJ2-7
v_call: TRBV7-8
d_call: -
clone_size: few
cdr3_aa: CASSLAGQLFYEQYF
cdr3_nt: TGTGCCAGCAGCTTAGCTGGGCAGCTCTTCTACGAGCAGTACTTC

j_call: TRBJ1-1
v_call: TRBV28
d_call: -
clone_size: few
cdr3_aa: CASKGQGVTEAFF
cdr3_nt: TGTGCCAGCAAGGGGCAGGGTGTCACTGAAGCTTTCTTT

j_call: TRBJ1-2
v_call: TRBV6-1
d_call: -
clone_size: -
cdr3_aa: CASSPKMGVEGYTF
cdr3_nt: TGTGCCAGCAGTCCAAAGATGGGGGTGGAAGGCTACACCTTC

j_call: TRBJ1-1
v_call: TRBV5-1
d_call: -
clone_size: few
cdr3_aa: CASSLAPGGNTEAFF
cdr3_nt: TGCGCCAGCAGCTTGGCCCCGGGGGGGAACACTGAAGCTTTCTTT

j_call: TRBJ2-1
v_call: TRBV12-3/TRBV12-4
d_call: TRBD1
clone_size: once
cdr3_aa: CASSTSGTGGGNEQFF
cdr3_nt: TGTGCCAGCAGTACTTCCGGGACAGGGGGAGGAAATGAGCAGTTCTTC

j_call: TRBJ2-1
v_call: TRBV3-1
d_call: -
clone_size: many
cdr3_aa: CASSRLGNEQFF
cdr3_nt: TGTGCCAGCAGCAGACTAGGCAATGAGCAGTTCTTC

j_call: TRBJ1-5
v_call: TRBV4-1
d_call: -
clone_size: few
cdr3_aa: CASSQVGEPFNQPQHF
cdr3_nt: TGCGCCAGCAGCCAAGTCGGAGAACCCTTTAATCAGCCCCAGCATTTT

j_call: TRBJ1-5
v_call: TRBV5-1
d_call: -
clone_size: -
cdr3_aa: CASSLAYGNQPQHF
cdr3_nt: TGCGCCAGCAGCTTGGCCTATGGCAATCAGCCCCAGCATTTT

j_call: TRBJ1-6
v_call: TRBV27
d_call: -
clone_size: few
cdr3_aa: CASSSASGNSPLHF
cdr3_nt: TGTGCCAGCAGTTCCGCGTCCGGAAATTCACCCCTCCACTTT

j_call: TRBJ2-1
v_call: TRBV7-2
d_call: -
clone_size: few
cdr3_aa: CASSLDSGPYNEQFF
cdr3_nt: TGTGCCAGCAGCTTAGACAGCGGGCCCTACAATGAGCAGTTCTTC

j_call: TRBJ2-5
v_call: TRBV27
d_call: TRBD2
clone_size: many
cdr3_aa: CASSLLSSGSGETQYF
cdr3_nt: TGTGCCAGCAGTTTATTGTCTAGCGGGAGTGGGGAGACCCAGTACTTC

j_call: TRBJ2-1
v_call: TRBV5-1
d_call: TRBD1
clone_size: few
cdr3_aa: CASSLGTGPGDEQFF
cdr3_nt: TGCGCCAGCAGCTTGGGGACAGGGCCGGGGGATGAGCAGTTCTTC

j_call: TRBJ2-1
v_call: TRBV5-1
d_call: TRBD2
clone_size: few
cdr3_aa: CASRQPGLAGANEQFF
cdr3_nt: TGCGCCAGCAGACAGCCGGGACTAGCGGGAGCAAATGAGCAGTTCTTC

j_call: TRBJ2-1
v_call: TRBV2
d_call: TRBD2
clone_size: -
cdr3_aa: CASRPGLAGVDEQFF
cdr3_nt: TGTGCCAGCAGGCCGGGACTAGCGGGAGTAGATGAGCAGTTCTTC

j_call: TRBJ2-7
v_call: TRBV7-2
d_call: TRBD1
clone_size: -
cdr3_aa: CASSDRDREPYEQYF
cdr3_nt: TGTGCCAGCAGCGACCGGGACAGGGAGCCTTACGAGCAGTACTTC

j_call: TRBJ2-7
v_call: TRBV5-1
d_call: -
clone_size: -
cdr3_aa: CASSLAEGSVQYF
cdr3_nt: TGCGCCAGCAGCTTGGCCGAGGGCTCCGTGCAGTACTTC

j_call: TRBJ2-1
v_call: TRBV9
d_call: TRBD2
clone_size: -
cdr3_aa: CASSLSGGTGYNEQFF
cdr3_nt: TGTGCCAGCAGCCTCTCCGGGGGGACTGGGTACAATGAGCAGTTCTTC

j_call: TRBJ2-7
v_call: TRBV30
d_call: -
clone_size: -
cdr3_aa: CAWLENTYEQYF
cdr3_nt: TGTGCCTGGCTAGAAAATACCTACGAGCAGTACTTC

j_call: TRBJ1-1
v_call: TRBV4-3
d_call: -
clone_size: few
cdr3_aa: CASSQSGGWAEAFF
cdr3_nt: TGCGCCAGCAGCCAATCTGGGGGGTGGGCTGAAGCTTTCTTT

j_call: TRBJ2-1
v_call: TRBV12-3/TRBV12-4
d_call: TRBD2
clone_size: many
cdr3_aa: CASSKGLAGDNEQFF
cdr3_nt: TGTGCCAGCAGTAAGGGACTAGCGGGAGACAATGAGCAGTTCTTC

j_call: TRBJ1-1
v_call: TRBV7-2
d_call: -
clone_size: few
cdr3_aa: CASSLEPPGTEAFF
cdr3_nt: TGTGCCAGCAGCTTAGAACCTCCGGGAACTGAAGCTTTCTTT

j_call: TRBJ2-3
v_call: TRBV7-3
d_call: -
clone_size: few
cdr3_aa: CASSLNPTDTQYF
cdr3_nt: TGTGCCAGCAGCTTAAATCCGACAGATACGCAGTATTTT

j_call: TRBJ2-2
v_call: TRBV2
d_call: -
clone_size: -
cdr3_aa: CATRGVAGELFF
cdr3_nt: TGTGCCACTAGAGGGGTAGCCGGGGAGCTGTTTTTT

j_call: TRBJ2-3
v_call: TRBV12-3/TRBV12-4
d_call: -
clone_size: -
cdr3_aa: CASSPRAGTQYF
cdr3_nt: TGTGCCAGCAGCCCGCGTGCGGGTACGCAGTATTTT

j_call: TRBJ1-5
v_call: TRBV4-1
d_call: -
clone_size: -
cdr3_aa: CASSPFVGGNQPQHF
cdr3_nt: TGCGCCAGCAGCCCCTTCGTGGGAGGCAATCAGCCCCAGCATTTT

j_call: TRBJ2-5
v_call: TRBV18
d_call: -
clone_size: few
cdr3_aa: CASSPTGPSQETQYF
cdr3_nt: TGTGCCAGCTCCCCAACCGGACCATCACAAGAGACCCAGTACTTC